The 27 T cell receptor beta chains below were found in one sample sequenced in a study of cytomegalovirus exposure and HLA in healthy donors. The PCR contained 60 Vbeta and 13 Jbeta primers. Using immunoSEQ multiplex PCR, the repertoire was profiled, and TCRdb retains in-frame clones only, with some absent. The sample has about 270,000 clones; about nine tenths are singletons. Sequenced material: PBMCs. The receptors come from a man aged 35-49 years in good health and CMV-seropositive.

The chain links TRBV27 to TRBJ2-1; 9 bases match TRBD1. J lost 4 bases, V lost 5 bases, and 3 bases had no gene match. There are 14 residues in the CDR3. Germline CDR1 and CDR2: MNHEY and SMNVEV (reference sequence). The chain's CDR3 is CASSLQGAYNEQFF. The CDR3 coding sequence is TGTGCCAGCAGTCTACAGGGGGCTTACAATGAGCAGTTCTTC.

The V and J genes are TRBV9 and TRBJ1-4; D perhaps matches TRBD1 (6 bases). The CDR3 is made up of 16 amino acids. Trimming shortened V by 4 bases and J by 8 bases, and 21 bases separated the two germline ends. Germline CDR1 reads SGDLS; CDR2 reads YYNGEE. CDR3 DNA: TGTGCCAGCAGCCCCTGGGGCGGGGGCGCCTGGGAAAAACTGTTTTTT. Amino acid sequence: CASSPWGGGAWEKLFF.

The V gene is TRBV29-1, the J gene TRBJ2-7, with TRBD1 matching 7 bases. V trimming: 4 bases; J trimming: 1 base; junction bases outside the gene matches: 4. Germline loops: CDR1 SQVTM, CDR2 ANQGSEA. This CDR3 has 13 amino acids. CDR3 nucleotides: TGCAGCGTTGCAGGGGGAATTTCCTACGAGCAGTACTTC. Its translation is CSVAGGISYEQYF.

The J gene is TRBJ2-7, the V gene TRBV18; TRBD1 is a possible D gene (5 bases). This CDR3 region has 15 residues. Trimming shortened V by 3 bases and J by 3 bases, and 15 bases separated the two germline ends. Per germline, CDR1 KGHSH and CDR2 LQKENI. The CDR3 reads CASSPQGPAVYEQYF. The CDR3 nucleotides are TGTGCCAGCTCACCTCAGGGCCCAGCAGTCTACGAGCAGTACTTC.

V usage is TRBV19 and J usage is TRBJ2-7; 10 bases are a match to TRBD1. From germline, CDR1 is LNHDA and CDR2 SQIVND (reference sequence). This CDR3 spans 13 amino acids. V lost 10 bases and J lost 0; bases outside the gene matches: 3. The CDR3 DNA reads TGTGCCACGGGACAGGGGATCTCCTACGAGCAGTACTTC. Residues: CATGQGISYEQYF.

The V and J genes are TRBV5-1 and TRBJ2-5; D is perhaps TRBD1 (6 bases). Per the germline V gene, CDR1 is SGHRS and CDR2 is YFSETQ. The CDR3 has 15 residues. Between the trimmed V and J ends, which lost 0 bases and 6 bases, there was a span of 15 bases. The CDR3 sequence is CASSLELVGGKTQYF. In nucleotides, the CDR3 is TGCGCCAGCAGCTTGGAGCTGGTAGGGGGAAAGACCCAGTACTTC.

The chain recombines TRBV4-1 with TRBJ1-1; TRBD1 matches 10 bases. CDR1 and CDR2 from the germline V gene are MGHRA and YSYEKL. The CDR3 has 17 amino acids. The ends lost 1 base at V and 4 bases at J; junction bases unmatched: 9. Written as DNA, the CDR3 is TGCGCCAGCAGCCAAGTGGAAGGACAGGGGGAGGGCACTGAAGCTTTCTTT. This encodes CASSQVEGQGEGTEAFF.

The chain has TRBV6-5 and TRBJ2-5; 9 nucleotides align to TRBD1. This CDR3 is 15 amino acids long. Germline V gene lookup returns CDR1 MNHEY and CDR2 SVGAGI. Trimming cost V 1 base and J 2 bases; bases outside gene matches: 2. Here the CDR3 reads CASSYLGQGQETQYF. Here the CDR3 DNA reads TGTGCCAGCAGTTACTTGGGACAGGGTCAAGAGACCCAGTACTTC.

Concerning this clone itself: Other DNA sequences in the sample encode the same CDR3. The chain is built from TRBV27 and TRBJ2-7, with D maybe TRBD1 (6 bases). Germline V gene sequence: CDR1 MNHEY, CDR2 SMNVEV (reference sequence). The CDR3 spans 13 residues. Trimming left V 3 bases short and J 3 bases short, with 9 bases between. CDR3 protein: CASSFGRGYEQYF. DNA of the CDR3: TGTGCCAGCAGTTTCGGCAGGGGCTACGAGCAGTACTTC.

V is TRBV7-2 and J is TRBJ2-5; D not resolved. The germline V gene encodes CDR1 SGHTA and CDR2 FQGNSA. This CDR3 contains 13 residues. The V gene lost 5 bases and the J gene lost 2 bases, with 9 bases spanning the gap. The CDR3 DNA sequence: TGTGCCAGCAGCCCAAATCGGCAAGAGACCCAGTACTTC. Amino acid sequence: CASSPNRQETQYF.

This clone has a single count. V gene TRBV5-1 combines with J gene TRBJ2-7; no reliable D call. The CDR3 is 15 amino acids. The V gene lost 0 bases and the J gene lost 5 bases, with 15 bases spanning the gap. Germline CDR1 SGHRS, CDR2 YFSETQ. This chain's CDR3 is CASSLEGGPAHEQYF. The CDR3 DNA follows: TGCGCCAGCAGCTTGGAAGGCGGTCCGGCCCACGAGCAGTACTTC.

The chain is built from TRBV7-2 and TRBJ2-1; 11 bases are a match to TRBD2. The V gene's germline CDR1 is SGHTA and CDR2 FQGNSA. The trim removed 2 bases at V and 4 bases at J, leaving 10 bases unmatched. This CDR3 has 18 amino acids. CDR3 in DNA: TGTGCCAGCAGCTTAAAAGTCGGGACTAGCGGAAGGTACAATGAGCAGTTCTTC. Translating gives CASSLKVGTSGRYNEQFF.

This rearrangement joins TRBV14 to TRBJ1-1; TRBD1 is a possible D gene (6 bases). Trimming removed 1 base from V and 3 bases from J, with 15 bases in between. The CDR3 length is 16 residues. The germline gives CDR1 SGHDN, CDR2 FVKESK. The CDR3 here is CASSQGYPGDDTEAFF. In nucleotides, the CDR3 is TGTGCCAGCAGCCAAGGTTATCCAGGGGACGACACTGAAGCTTTCTTT.

The J gene is TRBJ2-3, the V gene TRBV7-8, with 13 nucleotides matching TRBD2. The CDR3 contains 16 residues. The germline V gene has CDR1 SGHVS and CDR2 FQNEAQ. Germline trimming cut 5 bases from V and 4 bases from J; bases unmatched to any gene: 6. CDR3 loop: CASSRYTSGRADTQYF. The CDR3 DNA follows: TGTGCCAGCAGCCGATATACTAGCGGGAGGGCAGATACGCAGTATTTT. Complete variable domain (other parts from reference TRBV7-8 and TRBJ2-3): GAGVSQSPRYKVAKRGQDVALRCDPISGHVSLFWYQQALGQGPEFLTYFQNEAQLDKSGLPSDRFFAERPEGSVSTLKIQRTQQEDSAVYLCASSRYTSGRADTQYFGPGTRLTVL.

In the case of this clone: One end of the junction does not line up with germline, which may come from a read error. This chain links TRBV15 with TRBJ2-7; TRBD1 aligns across 10 bases. In germline, CDR1 is LNHNV, CDR2 YYDKDF (reference sequence). This CDR3 is built from 14 residues. The chain's CDR3 is CATSGDRGPYEQYF. CDR3 DNA sequence: TGTGCCACCAGCGGAGACAGGGGGCCTTACGAGCAGTACTTC.

The chain links TRBV7-3 to TRBJ2-1; 8 bases map to TRBD1. This CDR3 is 15 amino acids long. Germline V gene data show CDR1 as SGHTA and CDR2 as FQGTGA. V lost 0 bases and J lost 4; bases outside the gene matches: 2. CDR3 loop: CASSLTGQDYNEQFF. Written as DNA, the CDR3 is TGTGCCAGCAGCTTAACGGGACAGGATTACAATGAGCAGTTCTTC.

For this clone: This CDR3 is also generated by other DNA sequences in the sample. The chain recombines TRBV27 with TRBJ2-7; possibly TRBD1 for D (5 bases). CDR1 is MNHEY and CDR2 is SMNVEV in the germline V gene (reference sequence). The CDR3 spans 13 residues. Trimming left V 3 bases short and J 2 bases short, with 8 bases between. The CDR3 sequence is CASSLGPPYEQYF. The CDR3 DNA sequence: TGTGCCAGCAGTTTGGGGCCCCCCTACGAGCAGTACTTC.

CDR3 sequence reads: CASSLAGLVGGLDTEAFF. DNA of the CDR3: TGCGCCAGCAGCTTGGCCGGTCTGGTTGGGGGCCTGGACACTGAAGCTTTCTTT. The V gene is TRBV5-1, the J gene TRBJ1-1; TRBD1 is a possible D gene (6 bases). This CDR3 spans 18 amino acids. V lost 0 bases, J lost 3 bases, and 21 bases lay in between. Germline loops: CDR1 SGHRS, CDR2 YFSETQ.

This chain uses TRBV18 with TRBJ1-3, with D perhaps matching TRBD1 (5 bases). Per germline, CDR1 KGHSH and CDR2 LQKENI. The CDR3 is made up of 15 amino acids. The V end was cut by 5 bases, the J end by 0 bases, with 11 bases between. CDR3 nucleotide sequence: TGTGCCAGCTCAGCAGACAGTTACTCTGGAAACACCATATATTTT. Translating it yields CASSADSYSGNTIYF.

V usage is TRBV29-1 and J usage is TRBJ2-1; 12 bases fit TRBD2. CDR3 length equals 17 residues. Germline CDR1 reads SQVTM; CDR2 reads ANQGSEA. The ends lost 4 bases at V and 3 bases at J; junction bases unmatched: 10. In nucleotides, the CDR3 is TGCAGCGTTGCAGGACTAGCGGGACCTAGGGACTACAATGAGCAGTTCTTC. The encoded protein is CSVAGLAGPRDYNEQFF.

The chain uses TRBV28 and TRBJ2-1; maybe TRBD2 (5 bases). Trimming removed 8 bases at V and 6 bases at J, with 17 bases between. CDR3 length: 14 amino acids. Germline V gene sequence: CDR1 MDHEN, CDR2 SYDVKM. The CDR3 loop is CASSRSGYPNEQFF. DNA for the CDR3: TGTGCCAGCTCCCGGAGCGGCTACCCCAATGAGCAGTTCTTC.

The chain has TRBV29-1 and TRBJ2-7; no definite D call. The CDR3 runs to 11 residues. Germline V gene data show CDR1 as SQVTM and CDR2 as ANQGSEA. The V gene lost 5 bases and the J gene lost 7 bases, with 12 bases spanning the gap. The chain's CDR3 is CSVTIHGEQYF. In DNA form, the CDR3 reads TGCAGCGTTACTATACACGGGGAGCAGTACTTC.

V usage is TRBV27 and J usage is TRBJ1-5; 7 bases are a match to TRBD1. J gave up 0 bases and V 8 bases, and 10 bases lay outside the gene matches. The CDR3 extends over 16 amino acids. CDR1 is MNHEY and CDR2 is SMNVEV in the germline V gene (reference sequence). The CDR3 sequence: CASRQGGRDSNQPQHF. The CDR3 DNA reads as TGTGCCAGCCGACAAGGGGGCAGGGATAGCAATCAGCCCCAGCATTTT.

The chain combines TRBV10-1 with TRBJ1-4; TRBD1 is a possible D gene (5 bases). CDR1 WNHNN and CDR2 SYGVQD come from the germline V gene (reference sequence). This CDR3 spans 17 amino acids. V lost 9 bases and J 7 bases, leaving 27 bases between the germline ends. The CDR3 is CARRLAGRPLRAEKLFF. CDR3 coding DNA: TGCGCCAGGCGGCTGGCGGGACGCCCCCTTAGGGCTGAAAAACTGTTTTTT.

This clone was counted between two and nine times. The chain employs TRBV7-9 and TRBJ2-1; 7 nucleotides agree with TRBD2. The CDR3 runs to 15 residues. With V trimmed by 5 bases and J by 7 bases, 11 bases remained unmatched. In germline, CDR1 is SEHNR, CDR2 FQNEAQ (reference sequence). The CDR3 region has the DNA TGTGCCAGCAGCGACAGCCTGGAGGGAGGGAATGAGCAGTTCTTC. It codes for CASSDSLEGGNEQFF. The full variable domain, its missing parts supplied by reference TRBV7-9 and TRBJ2-1, is DTGVSQNPRHKITKRGQNVTFRCDPISEHNRLYWYRQTLGQGPEFLTYFQNEAQLEKSRLLSDRFSAERPKGSFSTLEIQRTEQGDSAMYLCASSDSLEGGNEQFFGPGTRLTVL.

This chain connects TRBV5-4 to TRBJ1-1; the D gene is possibly TRBD1 (6 bases). Germline V gene sequence: CDR1 SGHNT, CDR2 YYREEE (reference sequence). V lost 1 base to trimming and J lost 4 bases, with 14 bases between them. The CDR3 is 15 residues long. CDR3 amino acids: CASSLSDTGFTEAFF. The CDR3 DNA sequence: TGTGCCAGCAGCTTGAGTGATACAGGGTTCACTGAAGCTTTCTTT.

The chain links TRBV4-3 to TRBJ2-7; D is perhaps TRBD1 (6 bases). Trimming cost V 3 bases and J 6 bases, with 18 bases left between them. There are 15 residues in the CDR3. CDR1 and CDR2 from the germline V gene are LGHNA and YSLEER. Written as DNA, the CDR3 is TGCGCCAGCAGCCAGGACAGATCCGAACGCGGCGAGCAGTACTTC. It yields the protein CASSQDRSERGEQYF.